This T cell receptor beta chain was obtained from a study of blood T cell repertoires in COVID-19. This CDR3 is 15 amino acids long. Germline lookup yields CDR1 SGHTA and CDR2 FQGNSA. Unmatched junction bases numbered 8, after V lost 7 bases and J lost 0 bases. Libraries were prepared by immunoSEQ multiplex PCR; TCRdb keeps only in-frame clonotypes and omits some of them. Of under 200,000 clones in the sample, 70% to 90% were seen once. This clone has more than one count but fewer than ten. Material: PBMCs or T cells enriched from blood (not recorded which). The genes are TRBV7-2 and TRBJ2-7, with 8 nucleotides matching TRBD2. The receptor comes from a young woman who had recovered from COVID-19. The CDR3 reads CASTPTSGSSYEQYF. For the CDR3, the DNA is TGTGCCAGCACCCCTACTAGCGGAAGCTCCTACGAGCAGTACTTC.